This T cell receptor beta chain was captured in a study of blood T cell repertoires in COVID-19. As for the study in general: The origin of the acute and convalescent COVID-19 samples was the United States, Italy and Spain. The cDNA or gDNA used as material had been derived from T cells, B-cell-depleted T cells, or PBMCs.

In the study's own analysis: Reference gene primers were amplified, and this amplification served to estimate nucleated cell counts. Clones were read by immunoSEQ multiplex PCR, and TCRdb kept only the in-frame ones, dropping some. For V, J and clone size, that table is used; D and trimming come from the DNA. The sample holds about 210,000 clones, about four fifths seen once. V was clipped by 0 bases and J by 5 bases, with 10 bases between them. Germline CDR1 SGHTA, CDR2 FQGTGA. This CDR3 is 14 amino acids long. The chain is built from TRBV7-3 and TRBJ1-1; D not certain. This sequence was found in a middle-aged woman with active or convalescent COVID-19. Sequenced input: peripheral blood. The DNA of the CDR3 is TGTGCCAGCAGCTTAACGGGAGGAGGAACTGAAGCTTTCTTT. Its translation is CASSLTGGGTEAFF.